This T cell receptor beta chain derives from a study of T cell responses to AZD1222 COVID-19 vaccine (dated by TCRdb to about 2021). With regard to the full study: Because spike-specific TCR depth and breadth did not differ between the two schedules, AZD1222 recipients who got a second dose at roughly 4 weeks were pooled with those who got a second dose at roughly 12 weeks. TCR sequencing was performed for approximately 240 trial participants, of whom 200 to 220 were given two doses of AZD1222 and around 25 were given two doses of MenACWY control vaccine. Trial participants were enrolled by age into subgroups of 18-55, 56-69 and 70-plus years, and around 150, 28 and 57 TCR-sequenced participants, respectively, were included in these subgroups. Broad study findings and their caveats: Nearly half of unique spike-specific TCRs reportedly recognized epitopes outside regions mutated in the B.1.351 and B.1.1.7 variants. Spike-specific TCR breadth and depth rose significantly after two AZD1222 doses compared with day 0 and with MenACWY recipients. Only five to seven AZD1222 recipients were SARS-CoV-2 seropositive at baseline, limiting conclusions about previously exposed vaccinees. No day 14 peak-response samples were available, so repertoires were characterized only after the peak T cell response. Vaccine-associated CD4 TCRs spanned the whole spike protein, with dominant responses in regions 160-218 and 743-854. Participants were mostly white British, with more females than males. The authors suggested clonal diversity may have been underestimated. In the small 56-69-year group, the increase in depth fell short of significance, most likely because of low power.

The sample's time point label is to be understood as: baseline before first vaccination. Vaccinee samples came from UK trials COV001 and COV002, including a single-blind randomized controlled phase 2/3 trial of AZD1222 (ChAdOx1 nCoV-19) in healthy adults. Trial participant PBMC samples were collected at day 0 and day 28 after the second dose for TCRbeta chain sequencing. The CDR3 regions of human TCRbeta chains were analyzed by immunosequencing. Per the authors' processing: Repertoire TCRs were matched against a reference library of SARS-CoV-2-specific TCRs generated with the MIRA antigen-specificity platform. Breadth meant the fraction of unique TCRs that were SARS-CoV-2-associated, whereas depth meant the fraction of total T cells that were SARS-CoV-2-associated. Each spike-specific TCR was assigned to its reactive spike region and to a CD4 or CD8 class using the MIRA data. Log10-transformed breadth and depth values were compared by one-way ANOVA with Sidak's multiple comparisons tests. This is the immuneACCESS table as TCRdb keeps it, with only in-frame sequences that have V and J called. A part of the clones is gone; compared with another copy, unresolved V genes explain less than half, and the rest is unexplained. The V and J calls and clone size come from that table; D and trimming were worked out from the DNA. In this sample the table shows about 82,000 clones, 85% to 90% of which occur a single time. 5% to 6% of the sample is held by the ten biggest clonotypes.

As to this clone: The antigen it recognizes is unknown. Qualities for individual bases were not recorded, and no much larger clone is one base off.

This specimen was peripheral blood, taken on day 0 of AZD1222 vaccination. This TCR was recovered from an adult in good health.

The DNA reads as follows: TGTGCCAGCAGCTTAGATTCGGCTAGTGGATCACCCCTCCACTTT. The encoded protein is CASSLDSASGSPLHF. The chain couples TRBV11-3 to TRBJ1-6; no D gene is confidently identified. Sequences SGHNT (CDR1) and YENEEA (CDR2) are obtained from the germline V gene. A distance of 13 bases separates the germline ends of V and J, which lose 0 bases and 10 bases respectively. Spanning cysteine to phenylalanine, the CDR3 consists of 15 amino acids. The kept DNA is CDR3 alone, 45 bases in frame from the first base.